A selection of T cell receptor beta chains follows, all from one sample in a study of T-cell reconstitution after alpha-beta-depleted transplantation in children. TCRdb re-derived calls from the PCR reads in MiXCR, one entry per CDR3 protein. The sample lists 200,000 to 300,000 distinct CDR3 sequences; roughly 23% were seen once. Specimen: PBMCs, collected before TCRalphabeta/CD19-depleted stem cell transplant. The receptors shown here come from a girl aged 2-9 years with Fanconi anemia, due to receive a stem cell transplant. Each CDR3 is given with its conserved first and last residue. A D gene is named only where the DNA matches it firmly. Where a row states a size, it is once, few, many or the class of an expanded clone; other rows omit it.

V gene,D gene,clone size,J gene,CDR3 DNA,CDR3 protein
TRBV29-1,NA,NA,TRBJ2-3,TGCAGCGTAGAGGGTATAGATACGCAGTATTTT,CSVEGIDTQYF
TRBV29-1,TRBD2,many,TRBJ2-1,TGCAGCGTTGAGGGCCTAGCGGGGGGGCCATCCTACAATGAGCAGTTCTTC,CSVEGLAGGPSYNEQFF
TRBV3-1,NA,once,TRBJ2-1,TGTGCCAGCAGCCAAGCCGCGGCGGGGCCGCAGTTCTTC,CASSQAAAGPQFF
TRBV4-2,NA,few,TRBJ2-1,TGTGCCAGCAGCCAAGATCCGGCGTACTACAATGAGCAGTTCTTC,CASSQDPAYYNEQFF
TRBV25-1,TRBD1,NA,TRBJ2-7,TGTGCCGGGGGACAGGGCCACGAGCAGTACTTC,CAGGQGHEQYF
TRBV29-1,NA,many,TRBJ1-2,TGCAGCGCATCGGACAGTAACTATGGCTACACCTTC,CSASDSNYGYTF
TRBV6-4,NA,few,TRBJ2-1,TGTGCCAGCAGTGACCGCGCAGCTAATGAGCAGTTCTTC,CASSDRAANEQFF
TRBV12-3/TRBV12-4,NA,many,TRBJ1-2,TGTGCCAGCAGTTTGGGTTCGGGTGGCTACACCTTC,CASSLGSGGYTF
TRBV5-6,TRBD2,many,TRBJ2-1,TGTGCCAGCAGCAGGACTAGCGGGAGAGGTGAGCAGTTCTTC,CASSRTSGRGEQFF
TRBV5-1,TRBD1,NA,TRBJ1-2,TGCGCCAGCAGCCTCCAGGAAGGACAGGGGAGCTACACCTTC,CASSLQEGQGSYTF
TRBV25-1,NA,many,TRBJ2-1,TGTGCCAGCAGCGCAACGGGACATCTTTACAATGAGCAGTTCTTC,CASSATGHLYNEQFF
TRBV18,NA,few,TRBJ2-5,TGTGCCAGCTCGCCGATAGGGAGAGAGACCCAGTACTTC,CASSPIGRETQYF
TRBV20-1,TRBD2,many,TRBJ2-1,TGCAGTGCTAGAGAGTTCTGGACTAGCAATGAGCAGTTCTTC,CSAREFWTSNEQFF
TRBV20-1,NA,many,TRBJ2-7,TGCAGTGTACCGGGACACAGGTCCTACGAGCAGTACTTC,CSVPGHRSYEQYF
TRBV20-1,NA,few,TRBJ1-4,TGCAGTGCTAGCAGGGGAAGGGGAGAAAAACTGTTTTTT,CSASRGRGEKLFF
TRBV10-3,NA,NA,TRBJ2-3,TGTGCCATCAAGGCGGGACCGCGCAATACGCAGTATTTT,CAIKAGPRNTQYF
TRBV29-1,NA,NA,TRBJ2-5,TGCAGCGTCTTGGACAAGTACCAAGAGACCCAGTACTTC,CSVLDKYQETQYF
TRBV20-1,NA,many,TRBJ2-1,TGCAGTGCTAGCGAACTAGCCCAATATGAGCAGTTCTTC,CSASELAQYEQFF
TRBV29-1,NA,NA,TRBJ2-1,TGCAGCGTTGAAAGTGTCCTAGTCAAATCCTACAATGAGCAGTTCTTC,CSVESVLVKSYNEQFF
TRBV6-5,TRBD1,few,TRBJ1-1,TGTGCCAGCAGTTACGGGACAGAGAGGACTGAAGCTTTCTTT,CASSYGTERTEAFF
TRBV7-9,TRBD1,NA,TRBJ2-7,TGTGCCAGCAGCTTACGGGACAGGTACTACGAGCAGTACTTC,CASSLRDRYYEQYF
TRBV5-6,NA,NA,TRBJ2-7,TGTGCCAGCAGCTCCTCACAGGGCATGATCTACGAGCAGTACTTC,CASSSSQGMIYEQYF
TRBV5-4,NA,many,TRBJ2-5,TGTGCCAGCAGCTCCCGGGACGCCCAAGAGACCCAGTACTTC,CASSSRDAQETQYF
TRBV4-1,NA,NA,TRBJ2-2,TGCGCCAGCGAGAACAGGGACACCGGGGAGCTGTTTTTT,CASENRDTGELFF
TRBV29-1,TRBD2,many,TRBJ2-1,TGCAGCGTTGAAGGTCTAGCGGGAGAGTACAATGAGCAGTTCTTC,CSVEGLAGEYNEQFF
TRBV20-1,NA,many,TRBJ2-7,TGCAGTGCCACTCCCAGTTACTACGAGCAGTACTTC,CSATPSYYEQYF
TRBV29-1,NA,many,TRBJ2-3,TGCAGCGTTGAAGATCGGACTCTGACAGATACGCAGTATTTT,CSVEDRTLTDTQYF
TRBV6-1,NA,many,TRBJ2-5,TGTGCCAGCATGAAGGGGGGGCCTGAGACCCAGTACTTC,CASMKGGPETQYF
TRBV10-3,NA,many,TRBJ2-7,TGTGCCATCAGTGCGGGGACCTCCTACGAGCAGTACTTC,CAISAGTSYEQYF
TRBV20-1,TRBD2,NA,TRBJ2-3,TGCAGTGCTTTTGAAGCGGGAGCAGATACGCAGTATTTT,CSAFEAGADTQYF
TRBV12-3/TRBV12-4,TRBD2,many,TRBJ2-3,TGTGCCAGCATTATAGCGGGAGTTTCCCCAGATACGCAGTATTTT,CASIIAGVSPDTQYF
TRBV25-1,TRBD2,many,TRBJ2-5,TGTGCCAGCAGTGAATTGGGGACTAGAAGCCAAGAGACCCAGTACTTC,CASSELGTRSQETQYF
TRBV9,NA,NA,TRBJ2-7,TGTGCCAGCAGCGTAGATTGGCAGCCCTCCTACGAGCAGTACTTC,CASSVDWQPSYEQYF
TRBV7-3,TRBD1,NA,TRBJ2-1,TGTGCCAGCAGCTCACCGGGACAGGGGGATGAGCAGTTCTTC,CASSSPGQGDEQFF
TRBV29-1,TRBD2,many,TRBJ2-7,TGCAGCGTTGAGGGGAGGGACTCCTACGAGCAGTACTTC,CSVEGRDSYEQYF
TRBV20-1,TRBD2,NA,TRBJ2-1,TGCAGTGCCCATATCCTAGCGGGATATCGGGGCAATGAGCAGTTCTTC,CSAHILAGYRGNEQFF
TRBV12-3/TRBV12-4,TRBD2,many,TRBJ2-3,TGTGCCAGCAGTTCTCGCGGGGGGGGCACAGATACGCAGTATTTT,CASSSRGGGTDTQYF
TRBV6-5,NA,many,TRBJ2-2,TGTGCCAGCAACATAACCGGGAGAGGAACCGGGGAGCTGTTTTTT,CASNITGRGTGELFF
TRBV6-2/TRBV6-3,TRBD1,once,TRBJ2-5,TGTGCCAGCAGTTACAACCTTGGACAGGGCGTCCAAGAGACCCAGTACTTC,CASSYNLGQGVQETQYF
TRBV10-2,TRBD1,few,TRBJ2-7,TGCGCCAGCAGCCCATGGACAGGGCGCTCCTACGAGCAGTACTTC,CASSPWTGRSYEQYF
TRBV28,NA,few,TRBJ2-7,TGTGCCAGCAGTTTATGGGGGACCTTCTACGAGCAGTACTTC,CASSLWGTFYEQYF
TRBV20-1,TRBD2,many,TRBJ2-1,TGCAGTGCTAGAGAGCCCAGGGCGGGAGGGCCACGGGAGCAGTTCTTC,CSAREPRAGGPREQFF
TRBV20-1,NA,NA,TRBJ2-1,TGCAGTGCCCTCCCTGGAAACAGCCGTAGCTACAATGAGCAGTTCTTC,CSALPGNSRSYNEQFF
TRBV27,NA,many,TRBJ1-1,TGTGCCAGCAGTTTAGTCCAGAACACTGAAGCTTTCTTT,CASSLVQNTEAFF
TRBV5-6,TRBD2,NA,TRBJ2-5,TGTGCCAGCAGCTTGGGGCCCCTTAGCGGGAGGTCAAAAGAGACCCAGTACTTC,CASSLGPLSGRSKETQYF
TRBV29-1,NA,many,TRBJ2-2,TGCAGCGTTGAGAAAACGGATACCGGGGAGCTGTTTTTT,CSVEKTDTGELFF
TRBV2,NA,few,TRBJ1-2,TGTGCCAGCAGTGAGGACACTAACTATGGCTACACCTTC,CASSEDTNYGYTF
TRBV4-2,NA,once,TRBJ2-5,TGTGCCAGCAGCTATCCGGGACTCCAAGAGACCCAGTACTTC,CASSYPGLQETQYF
TRBV4-2,NA,many,TRBJ1-1,TGTGCCAGCAGAGTGAACACTGAAGCTTTCTTT,CASRVNTEAFF
TRBV7-3,TRBD1,NA,TRBJ2-3,TGTGCCAGCAGCAGAGCCGGGACAGGGGGCAGGAAAGATACGCAGTATTTT,CASSRAGTGGRKDTQYF
TRBV12-3/TRBV12-4,NA,many,TRBJ1-1,TGTGCCAGCAGTTTGGCTGTATACAACACTGAAGCTTTCTTT,CASSLAVYNTEAFF
TRBV2,NA,NA,TRBJ1-5,TGTGCCAGCAGTGAAGAACGGGACATTCAGCCCCAGCATTTT,CASSEERDIQPQHF